The 9 T cell receptor beta chains given below trace back to one sample, sequenced in a study of cytomegalovirus exposure and HLA in healthy donors. The PCR used 60 Vbeta and 13 Jbeta primers. Only in-frame clones appear in the TCRdb table, and some are missing; sequencing was by immunoSEQ multiplex PCR. Altogether about 110,000 clones are present, roughly 76% being singletons, with the ten largest covering more than 6%. Source material: PBMCs. These receptors all stem from a woman aged 45-60 years in good health and CMV-seropositive.

In its sample, this clone was seen a few times. This rearrangement joins TRBV6-5 to TRBJ1-1; D unclear. CDR1 is MNHEY and CDR2 is SVGAGI in the germline V gene. The CDR3 is made up of 13 amino acids. Trimming stripped 6 bases from V and 4 bases from J, with 12 bases between. CDR3 sequence reads: CASSLAPGTEAFF. The CDR3 DNA reads as TGTGCCAGCAGCCTGGCCCCGGGCACTGAAGCTTTCTTT.

The genes are TRBV9 and TRBJ1-1; D is unclear. Germline CDR1 is SGDLS and CDR2 is YYNGEE. The CDR3 spans 13 residues. Trimming shortened V by 4 bases and J by 3 bases, and 10 bases separated the two germline ends. The CDR3 spells CASSPRSDTEAFF. The CDR3 DNA reads as TGTGCCAGCAGCCCTCGTAGCGACACTGAAGCTTTCTTT.

The chain recombines TRBV21-1 with TRBJ2-7; the DNA was not used to check the table's D call, TRBD1. TRBV21-1 counts as a pseudogene. This CDR3 contains 18 residues. CDR3 loop: CASSKEKGAGTSLYEQYF. CDR3 in DNA: TGTGCCAGCAGCAAAGAAAAGGGAGCCGGGACAAGCTTATACGAGCAGTACTTC.

The sample holds a few counts of this clone. The chain employs TRBV4-3 and TRBJ2-5, with a tentative D call TRBD2 (6 bases). CDR1 and CDR2 (germline): LGHNA, YSLEER. This CDR3 has 18 residues. Trimming took off 10 bases at V and 0 bases at J, with 27 bases between the two ends. This chain's CDR3 is CATSALGGQRADQETQYF. As DNA, the CDR3 is TGCGCCACTAGCGCTCTAGGCGGTCAGAGGGCAGACCAAGAGACCCAGTACTTC.

The chain carries TRBV18 and TRBJ2-5; TRBD1 might be the D (5 bases). The CDR3 sequence is 13 residues long. The V end was cut by 6 bases, the J end by 5 bases, with 13 bases between. Germline values: CDR1 KGHSH, CDR2 LQKENI. The CDR3, as DNA: TGTGCCAGCTCTGTTAAGCACAGGGAGACCCAGTACTTC. Its translation: CASSVKHRETQYF.

V usage is TRBV4-3 and J usage is TRBJ1-1; D remains ambiguous. The CDR3 is 13 residues long. The germline CDR1 and CDR2 sequences are LGHNA and YSLEER. The V and J ends lost 1 base and 1 base respectively, with 4 bases between them. CDR3 region: CASSQVKNTEAFF. In nucleotides, the CDR3 is TGCGCCAGCAGCCAAGTAAAGAACACTGAAGCTTTCTTT.

The chain uses TRBV6-5 and TRBJ2-3; a possible D gene is TRBD1 (5 bases). The CDR3 extends over 13 amino acids. With 4 bases removed from V and 2 bases from J, the gap between germline ends came to 7 bases. Germline V gene data show CDR1 as MNHEY and CDR2 as SVGAGI. The CDR3 sequence: CASSSTATDTQYF. CDR3 DNA sequence: TGTGCCAGCAGTTCGACAGCCACAGATACGCAGTATTTT.

This clone was counted between two and nine times. V and J are TRBV7-2 and TRBJ1-5; TRBD1 matches 7 bases. The CDR3 sequence is 14 residues long. In germline, CDR1 is SGHTA, CDR2 FQGNSA. V trimming: 4 bases; J trimming: 4 bases; junction bases outside the gene matches: 4. This CDR3 reads CASSSDRWNQPQHF. The CDR3 DNA reads TGTGCCAGCAGCTCGGACAGGTGGAATCAGCCCCAGCATTTT.

The chain is built from TRBV11-1 and TRBJ1-2; weak D call: TRBD1 (5 bases). This CDR3 has 14 amino acids. Trimming left V 5 bases short and J 3 bases short, with 13 bases between. Germline CDR1 SGHAT, CDR2 FQDESV (reference sequence). CDR3 sequence (DNA): TGTGCCAGCAGCCCCGATCGGGGGTACTATGGCTACACCTTC. This sequence encodes CASSPDRGYYGYTF.